The source of this T cell receptor (beta chain) is a study of response to subunit inactivated influenza vaccine. TCRdb passed the RT-PCR reads through MiXCR, listing each CDR3 protein once. The data contain 500,000 to 550,000 distinct CDR3 sequences, around 21% of them singletons. The junction had 7 bases not matched to a gene; V was cut back by 5 bases and J by 5 bases. This CDR3 spans 14 amino acids. The V gene's germline CDR1 is SGHKS and CDR2 YYEKEE (reference sequence). This clonotype has more than one count but fewer than ten. These same data were also listed under a study on T cells expressing NK-cell markers. That source notes: UMI-tagged 5'RACE template switching yielded the TCR beta cDNA. Each of roughly six donors carried dominant NKG2C+ clonotypes accounting for about 1.0-7.0% of CD8+ T cells. Dominance of the CD3+CD56-NKG2C+ fraction by these clonotypes also held in several donors.

Specimen: CD4+ T cells sorted from PBMCs, collected approximately 12 days after vaccination. The genes are TRBV5-5 and TRBJ1-1; 9 nucleotides align to TRBD1. This sequence originates from a man aged 45-60 years who received an inactivated influenza vaccine. The CDR3 reads CASRPDRGRTEAFF. CDR3 in DNA: TGTGCCAGCAGACCTGACAGGGGGAGGACTGAAGCTTTCTTT.